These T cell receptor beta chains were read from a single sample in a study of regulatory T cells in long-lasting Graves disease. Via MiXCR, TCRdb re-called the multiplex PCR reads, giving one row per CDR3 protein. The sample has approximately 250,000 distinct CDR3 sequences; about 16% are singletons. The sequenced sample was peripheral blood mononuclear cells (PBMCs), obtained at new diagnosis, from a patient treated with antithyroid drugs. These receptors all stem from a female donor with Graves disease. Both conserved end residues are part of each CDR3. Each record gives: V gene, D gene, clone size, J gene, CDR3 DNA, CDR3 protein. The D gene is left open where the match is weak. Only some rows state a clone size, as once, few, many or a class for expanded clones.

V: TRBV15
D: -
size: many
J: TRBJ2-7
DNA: TGTGCCACCAGCAGAGAATCTCTGACTTACGAGCAGTACTTC
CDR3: CATSRESLTYEQYF

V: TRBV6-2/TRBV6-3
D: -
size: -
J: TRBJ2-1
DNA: TGTGTCAGCAGTGTTCAGCTAGACCCCACCTACAATGAGCAGTTCTTC
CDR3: CVSSVQLDPTYNEQFF

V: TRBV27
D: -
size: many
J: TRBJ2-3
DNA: TGTGCCAGCAGTGCCCGCACAGATACGCAGTATTTT
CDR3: CASSARTDTQYF

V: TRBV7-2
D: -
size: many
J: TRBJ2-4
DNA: TGTGCCAGCAGCTTAGCGGGACAAGTCGTAAACATTCAGTACTTC
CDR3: CASSLAGQVVNIQYF

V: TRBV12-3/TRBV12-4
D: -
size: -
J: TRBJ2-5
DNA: TGTGCCAGCAGTAAACGCGGGACGGGATATCAAGAGACCCAGTACTTC
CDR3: CASSKRGTGYQETQYF

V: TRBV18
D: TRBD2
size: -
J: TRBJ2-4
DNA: TGTGCCAGCTCACTAGCGGGGGAAACAGTTATAAACATTCAGTACTTC
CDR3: CASSLAGETVINIQYF

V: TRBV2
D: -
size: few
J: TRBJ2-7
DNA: TGTGCCAGCAGCACGGGACTCTACGAGCAGTACTTC
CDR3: CASSTGLYEQYF

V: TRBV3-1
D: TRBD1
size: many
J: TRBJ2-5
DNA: TGTGCCAGCAGCCAAGGAGAGCAGGGGGTTGAGACCCAGTACTTC
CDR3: CASSQGEQGVETQYF

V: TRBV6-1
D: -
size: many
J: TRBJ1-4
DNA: TGTGCCAGCACTCCCGGGGGGGGAGCTAATGAAAAACTGTTTTTT
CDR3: CASTPGGGANEKLFF

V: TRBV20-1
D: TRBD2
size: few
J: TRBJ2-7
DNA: TGCAGTGCCAGGCTAGGGTCGGGACTAGACTACGAGCAGTACTTC
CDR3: CSARLGSGLDYEQYF

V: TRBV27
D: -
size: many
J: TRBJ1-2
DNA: TGTGCCAGCAGTTTATTGGCAGGGGCAGCCAACTATGGCTACACCTTC
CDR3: CASSLLAGAANYGYTF